This T cell receptor (beta chain) was identified during a study of CD8 T cells in Susac syndrome. The RNA, about 0.5 to 1 ug, was put through reverse transcription using random hexamers. TCRdb re-analysed the immunoSEQ multiplex PCR reads in MiXCR, keeping a single row per CDR3 protein. The data show around 200,000 distinct CDR3 sequences, over 85% seen once. High-throughput TCR beta sequencing covered peripheral CD8+ and CD4+ T cells. Age- and sex-matched healthy donors served as the control group. Negative isolation yielded CD8+ and CD4+ T cells; FACS enriched TEMRA cells. The CDR3 length is 16 residues. Trimming took off 4 bases at V and 1 base at J, with 16 bases between the two ends. Germline assignment: CDR1 MNHEY and CDR2 SMNVEV (reference sequence).

The chain links TRBV27 to TRBJ1-1; D is perhaps TRBD1 (5 bases). This TCR was sampled from a human donor in good health. The sample consisted of CD4+ T cells from PBMCs. The CDR3 DNA sequence: TGTGCCAGCAGTTCCCCCGGTCGGGGCGGGAACACTGAAGCTTTCTTT. As protein: CASSSPGRGGNTEAFF.